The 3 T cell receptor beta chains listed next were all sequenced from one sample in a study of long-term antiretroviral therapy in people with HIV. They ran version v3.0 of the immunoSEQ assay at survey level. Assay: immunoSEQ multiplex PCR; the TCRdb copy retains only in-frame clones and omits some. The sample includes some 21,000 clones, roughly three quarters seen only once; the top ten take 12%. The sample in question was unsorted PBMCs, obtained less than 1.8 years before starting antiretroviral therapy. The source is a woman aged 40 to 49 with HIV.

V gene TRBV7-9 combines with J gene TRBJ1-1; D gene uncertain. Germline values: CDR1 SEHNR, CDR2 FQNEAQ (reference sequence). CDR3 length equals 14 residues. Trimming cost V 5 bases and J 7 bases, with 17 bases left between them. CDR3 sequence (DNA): TGTGCCAGCAGCCCCGTTACGGGAGTTGATGAAGCTTTCTTT. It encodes CASSPVTGVDEAFF.

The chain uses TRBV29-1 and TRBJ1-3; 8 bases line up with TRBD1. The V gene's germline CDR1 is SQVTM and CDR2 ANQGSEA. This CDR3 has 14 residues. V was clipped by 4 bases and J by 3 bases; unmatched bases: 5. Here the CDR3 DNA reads TGCAGCGTTGCCTCCGGGACAGGTGGAAACACCATATATTTT. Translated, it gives CSVASGTGGNTIYF.

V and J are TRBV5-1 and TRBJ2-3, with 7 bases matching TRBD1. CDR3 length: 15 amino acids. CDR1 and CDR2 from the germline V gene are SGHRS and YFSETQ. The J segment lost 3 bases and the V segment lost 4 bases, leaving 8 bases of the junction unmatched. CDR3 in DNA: TGCGCCAGCAGCCACGACAGGGATGGTACAGATACGCAGTATTTT. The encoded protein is CASSHDRDGTDTQYF.